This entry lists 10 T cell receptor beta chains sequenced from one sample in a study of T cells in localized non-small cell lung cancer. Only in-frame clones appear in the TCRdb table, and some are missing; sequencing was by immunoSEQ multiplex PCR. Among about 15,000 clones listed, more than 70% were seen once. The source material was peripheral blood, sampled before any cancer treatment. Every receptor here comes from a woman aged 40-69 years with stage I lung adenocarcinoma.

The genes are TRBV5-1 and TRBJ1-6; D gene uncertain. This CDR3 is built from 18 residues. Trimming removed 2 bases at V and 0 bases at J, with 15 bases between. Germline V gives CDR1 SGHRS, CDR2 YFSETQ. CDR3 region: CASSLGQPTSSYNSPLHF. DNA for the CDR3: TGCGCCAGCAGCTTAGGTCAGCCAACAAGCTCCTATAATTCACCCCTCCACTTT. The whole variable domain, filled in from reference TRBV5-1 and TRBJ1-6, reads KAGVTQTPRYLIKTRGQQVTLSCSPISGHRSVSWYQQTPGQGLQFLFEYFSETQRNKGNFPGRFSGRQFSNSRSEMNVSTLELGDSALYLCASSLGQPTSSYNSPLHFGNGTRLTVT.

This sequence joins TRBV6-6 and TRBJ1-2, with D uncertain. Trimming removed 5 bases at V and 8 bases at J, with 12 bases between. The CDR3 is 12 residues long. The V gene's germline CDR1 is MNHNY and CDR2 SVGAGI (reference sequence). CDR3 sequence reads: CASSAALSGYTF. CDR3 nucleotide sequence: TGTGCCAGCAGTGCCGCCCTGAGCGGCTACACCTTC.

This chain connects TRBV27 to TRBJ1-1; TRBD1 is a possible D gene (5 bases). V lost 4 bases and J lost 4, with 10 bases in between. Germline V gene data show CDR1 as MNHEY and CDR2 as SMNVEV (reference sequence). This CDR3 contains 13 residues. In DNA form, the CDR3 reads TGTGCCAGCAGTTGGAGGGGCCCCACTGAAGCTTTCTTT. Its protein is CASSWRGPTEAFF.

The gene calls are TRBV4-2 and TRBJ1-1, with D perhaps matching TRBD1 (5 bases). The CDR3 spans 12 residues. Trimming removed 1 base at V and 10 bases at J, with 10 bases between. The germline gives CDR1 LGHNA, CDR2 YNFKEQ. CDR3 protein: CASSQAGLGAFF. The CDR3 DNA follows: TGTGCCAGCAGCCAAGCGGGGCTGGGAGCTTTCTTT.

The chain recombines TRBV28 with TRBJ1-4; 7 nucleotides match TRBD1. This CDR3 comprises 15 residues. In germline, CDR1 is MDHEN, CDR2 SYDVKM. Trimming cost V 4 bases and J 5 bases; bases outside gene matches: 7. CDR3 sequence (DNA): TGTGCCAGCAGTTCCGCGACAGGGCAGAATGAAAAACTGTTTTTT. Protein product: CASSSATGQNEKLFF.

The CDR3 region is CASSTLGQTRQETQYF. Written as DNA, the CDR3 is TGTGCCAGTAGTACTTTGGGACAAACCAGACAAGAGACCCAGTACTTC. The V and J genes are TRBV19 and TRBJ2-5; D possibly corresponds to TRBD1 (6 bases). V was trimmed by 4 bases and J by 2 bases, leaving 17 bases between them. Germline assignment: CDR1 LNHDA and CDR2 SQIVND (reference sequence). This CDR3 spans 16 amino acids.

The chain uses TRBV4-1 and TRBJ1-1; D is unclear. Trimming removed 4 bases at V and 1 base at J, with 19 bases between. The CDR3 length is 17 residues. Germline CDR1 is MGHRA and CDR2 is YSYEKL. The CDR3 coding sequence is TGCGCCAGCAGCCCCTCGCCGTTAATAGTCCAGAACACTGAAGCTTTCTTT. Translated: CASSPSPLIVQNTEAFF.

This clone appeared once. V is TRBV19 and J is TRBJ1-1; 7 bases are a match to TRBD1. V trimming: 5 bases; J trimming: 13 bases; junction bases outside the gene matches: 10. Per germline, CDR1 LNHDA and CDR2 SQIVND (reference sequence). The CDR3 is 12 residues long. The CDR3 sequence: CASSYGTAPGFF. The CDR3 DNA is TGTGCCAGTAGTTACGGGACAGCCCCAGGTTTCTTT.

This clone occurred once. The genes are TRBV30 and TRBJ1-2; 10 nucleotides agree with TRBD1. With V trimmed by 0 bases and J by 8 bases, 12 bases remained unmatched. The CDR3 runs 16 residues. The germline CDR1 and CDR2 sequences are GTSNPN and SVGIG (reference sequence). CDR3 nucleotides: TGTGCCTGGAGTGTACTCACTGGGACAGGGGCAAGAGGCTACACCTTC. Translating it yields CAWSVLTGTGARGYTF. Looking up the rest from reference TRBV30 and TRBJ1-2 gives the full variable domain: SQTIHQWPATLVQPVGSPLSLECTVEGTSNPNLYWYRQAAGRGLQLLFYSVGIGQISSEVPQNLSASRPQDRQFILSSKKLLLSDSGFYLCAWSVLTGTGARGYTFGSGTRLTVV.

The CDR3 spells CASSQDLQRRGETQYF. The CDR3 DNA follows: TGTGCCAGCAGCCAAGATCTCCAGCGGCGGGGGGAGACCCAGTACTTC. The gene calls are TRBV4-2 and TRBJ2-5, with TRBD2 identical over 7 bases. This CDR3 is 16 amino acids long. The germline V gene encodes CDR1 LGHNA and CDR2 YNFKEQ. V gave up 0 bases and J gave up 5 bases; unmatched junction bases: 9.